This T cell receptor beta chain was documented in a study of cytomegalovirus exposure and HLA in healthy donors. The study, taken as a whole, reports: Common viral pathogens seemed, in a later analysis, to connect with several of the most significant clusters. Most TCRs appeared rarely, but some public TCRs recurred in many donors.

Trimming shortened V by 2 bases and J by 10 bases, and 15 bases separated the two germline ends. Germline values: CDR1 SGHTA, CDR2 FQGTGA. The CDR3 spans 15 residues. Note on this clone: Its specificity is unknown.

Primers included in the PCR were 60 Vbeta and 13 Jbeta primers. Repertoires were generated with immunoSEQ multiplex PCR, while TCRdb's copy carries only in-frame clones and drops some. Of more than 130,000 clones in the sample, roughly 80% are singletons; the top ten hold under 4.5%. This sequence originates from a man in his forties in good health and CMV-seropositive. The sample was PBMCs. The V gene is TRBV7-3, the J gene TRBJ1-6; D is perhaps TRBD1 (5 bases). CDR3 sequence: CASSLVGGKESPLHF. CDR3 coding DNA: TGTGCCAGCAGCTTAGTGGGGGGAAAAGAGTCACCCCTCCACTTT. Complete variable domain (other parts from reference TRBV7-3 and TRBJ1-6): GAGVSQTPSNKVTEKGKYVELRCDPISGHTALYWYRQSLGQGPEFLIYFQGTGAADDSGLPNDRFFAVRPEGSVSTLKIQRTERGDSAVYLCASSLVGGKESPLHFGNGTRLTVT.